One sample yielded the 3 T cell receptor beta chains listed below, sequenced in a study of vaccination effects on CD4 cells after COVID-19. Method: immunoSEQ multiplex PCR; TCRdb's copy keeps in-frame clones and lacks some. The sample lists under 80,000 clones; under 80% were seen once. Antigens of these TCRs are unknown. CD4+ T cells specific for antigen were expanded with viral peptide pools by the ViraFEST assay before sequencing. Culture lasted 10 days before CD4+ T cell isolation. Participants each got two BNT162b2 or mRNA-1273 vaccine doses. Sequencing was performed on CD4+ T cells from PBMCs cultured with HCoV-OC43 spike peptides, taken after COVID-19 vaccination. Subset defined: HCoV-OC43 spike overlapping peptide pool stimulation. These receptors were collected from a human donor who received a COVID-19 vaccine.

This clone was seen just once. CDR3 in amino acids: CSVHTFMNTEAFF. DNA for the CDR3: TGCAGCGTTCATACGTTCATGAACACTGAAGCTTTCTTT. The chain has TRBV29-1 and TRBJ1-1; unclear D gene. The CDR3 totals 13 residues. The ends were cut back, 5 bases at V and 0 bases at J, with 10 bases in the middle. The germline gives CDR1 SQVTM, CDR2 ANQGSEA.

The chain uses TRBV2 and TRBJ2-1; TRBD2 matches at 10 bases. The CDR3 has 13 amino acids. Germline CDR1 reads SNHLY; CDR2 reads FYNNEI. Trimming cost V 6 bases and J 14 bases; bases outside gene matches: 10. The CDR3 DNA reads as TGTGCCAGCAGGACCGAAGCGGGGGGGCTAAAGTTCTTC. Protein sequence: CASRTEAGGLKFF.

The V gene is TRBV6-5, the J gene TRBJ2-5; the D gene is possibly TRBD2 (5 bases). The CDR3 sequence is 14 residues long. Per the germline V gene, CDR1 is MNHEY and CDR2 is SVGAGI. The germline V and J ends were trimmed by 4 bases and 2 bases, with 11 bases remaining between them. The chain's CDR3 is CASSSGTAQETQYF. CDR3 sequence (DNA): TGTGCCAGCAGTTCGGGAACAGCACAAGAGACCCAGTACTTC.